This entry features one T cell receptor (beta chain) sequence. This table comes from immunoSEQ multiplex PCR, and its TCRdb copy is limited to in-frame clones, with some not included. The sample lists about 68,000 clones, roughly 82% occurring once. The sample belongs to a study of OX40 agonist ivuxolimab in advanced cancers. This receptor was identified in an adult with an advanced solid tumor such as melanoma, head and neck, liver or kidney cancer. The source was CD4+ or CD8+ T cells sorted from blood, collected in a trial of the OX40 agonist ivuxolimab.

CDR3 residues: CASRRWNTEAFF. The CDR3 bases are TGTGCCAGCCGCCGGTGGAACACTGAAGCTTTCTTT. V usage is TRBV6-1 and J usage is TRBJ1-1; D gene unclear. CDR3 length: 12 amino acids. In germline, CDR1 is MNHNS, CDR2 SASEGT. The V end lost 8 bases, the J end lost 1 base, and 8 bases lay between the germline ends.